The clone carrying this T cell receptor beta chain has a handful of counts. Each of the donors had approximately 10 milliliters of peripheral blood drawn into EDTA-treated Vacutainer tubes. Primers used in a second PCR of about 6 to 12 cycles were a sample-barcoded 5' primer and a J-beta primer mix. Every cDNA was tagged by a template-switch adaptor with 12 random nucleotides. Each CDR3 protein gets one entry after TCRdb re-called the 5' RACE reads with MiXCR. The data contain 550,000 to 700,000 distinct CDR3 sequences, 27% of them seen just once; the ten biggest clones take up approximately 17%. This record belongs to a study of blood T cells in healthy people across ages. Germline lookup yields CDR1 MNHEY and CDR2 SVGEGT. The V end was cut by 6 bases, the J end by 14 bases, with 15 bases between. The CDR3 runs to 11 residues.

The origin of this receptor is a woman between 70 and 85 years old in good health. The chain combines TRBV6-2 or TRBV6-3 with TRBJ2-3, with D unclear. Sequencing input: blood. Here the CDR3 reads CASSVQHRVYF. The CDR3, as DNA: TGTGCCAGCAGCGTTCAGCATCGCGTGTATTTT.